The clone carrying this T cell receptor beta chain came up many times. What it binds is unknown. The CDR3 regions of TCR beta were amplified from RNA transcripts. The HTBI primer set served for first-round RT-PCR of the TCR CDR3. TCRdb reanalysed the multiplex PCR reads using MiXCR and keeps one entry per CDR3 protein. The repertoire holds approximately 520,000 distinct CDR3 sequences, with approximately 25% as singletons. This sample is part of a study of T cells in Graves' hyperthyroidism and ophthalmopathy. Study results and caveats: Ophthalmopathy could be told apart from stable hyperthyroidism with a 13 V-J model.

CDR3 length: 13 amino acids. Per the germline V gene, CDR1 is SQVTM and CDR2 is ANQGSEA. With 2 bases removed from V and 2 bases from J, the gap between germline ends came to 9 bases. Orbital computed tomography and thyroid ultrasound, together with serum TRAb and thyroxine and clinical symptoms, were used for diagnoses. The authors took PBMCs from 10 ml fresh peripheral blood. Material: blood. The rearrangement joins TRBV29-1 to TRBJ1-2; D uncertain. This receptor was obtained from a woman aged 30 to 39 with Graves' ophthalmopathy. In DNA, the CDR3 is TGCAGCGTTGAAATGGAATTAAACTATGGCTACACCTTC. Its protein product is CSVEMELNYGYTF.